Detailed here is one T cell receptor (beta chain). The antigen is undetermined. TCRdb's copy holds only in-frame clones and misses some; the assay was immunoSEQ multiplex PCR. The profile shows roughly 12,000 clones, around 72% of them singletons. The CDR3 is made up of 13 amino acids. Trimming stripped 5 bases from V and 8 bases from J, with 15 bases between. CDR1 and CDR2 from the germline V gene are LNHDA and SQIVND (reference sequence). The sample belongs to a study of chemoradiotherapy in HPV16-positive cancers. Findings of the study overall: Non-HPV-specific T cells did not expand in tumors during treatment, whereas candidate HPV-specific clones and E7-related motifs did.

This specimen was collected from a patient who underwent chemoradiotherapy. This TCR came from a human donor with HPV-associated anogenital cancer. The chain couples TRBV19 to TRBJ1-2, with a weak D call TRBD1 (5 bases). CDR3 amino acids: CASSGRGLLGYTF. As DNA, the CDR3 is TGTGCCAGTAGTGGTCGGGGCCTGCTCGGCTACACCTTC.